This T cell receptor (beta chain) was recovered during a study of tumor and adjacent non-tumor tissue in lung cancer. Study-level information: Patients comprised roughly 12 adenocarcinoma, 2 squamous cell carcinoma and 1 small cell lung cancer.

The template was RNA from unsorted bulk tissue. Distant lung tissue was collected more than 3 cm away from the tumor edge. Germline-derived CDR1 and CDR2 are SGHAT and FQNNGV. Trimming cost V 1 base and J 14 bases, with 14 bases left between them. This CDR3 is 12 amino acids long. The library came from three nested PCR rounds adapted from ARM-PCR protocols. Each CDR3 protein gets one entry after TCRdb re-called the multiplex PCR reads with MiXCR. The data show 60,000 to 90,000 distinct CDR3 sequences, with around 70% seen just once and around 30% held by the top ten. The sequenced material came from distant non-tumor lung tissue. This sequence was found in a woman in her forties or fifties with non-small cell lung cancer. V is TRBV11-2 and J is TRBJ2-5, with D tentatively TRBD1 or TRBD2 (5 bases each). CDR3 in amino acids: CASSLVEGPQYF. The CDR3 DNA reads as TGTGCCAGCAGCTTAGTAGAGGGACCTCAATACTTC.